Listed here are 15 T cell receptor beta chains from one sample, sequenced in a study of OX40 agonist ivuxolimab in advanced cancers. Using immunoSEQ multiplex PCR, the repertoire was profiled, and TCRdb retains in-frame clones only, with some absent. This repertoire shows around 65,000 clones, 90% found once; its top ten account for roughly 10%. The sample in question was CD4+ or CD8+ T cells sorted from blood, obtained in a trial of the OX40 agonist ivuxolimab. The origin of the receptors is an adult with an advanced solid tumor such as melanoma, head and neck, liver or kidney cancer.

V and J are TRBV7-6 and TRBJ2-7; 10 bases line up with TRBD2. The trim removed 5 bases at V and 9 bases at J, leaving 13 bases unmatched. Germline V CDR1 and CDR2: SGHVS, FNYEAQ. The CDR3 runs 15 residues. The CDR3 sequence: CASSPVSGRGRGQYF. CDR3 sequence (DNA): TGTGCCAGCAGCCCCGTAAGCGGGAGGGGGCGAGGGCAGTACTTC.

V usage is TRBV15 and J usage is TRBJ2-3, with TRBD2 matching 7 bases. The CDR3 is 17 amino acids. Per germline, CDR1 LNHNV and CDR2 YYDKDF (reference sequence). V shed 6 bases and J 2 bases; nucleotides not matched to a gene: 14. In DNA form, the CDR3 reads TGTGCCACCAGGCGGGGGTTTTTGACTCCGGACACAGATACGCAGTATTTT. This gives the protein CATRRGFLTPDTDTQYF.

The gene calls are TRBV28 and TRBJ1-5, with D possibly matching TRBD1 (6 bases). V was cut by 6 bases and J by 2 bases, with 14 bases left in between. The CDR3 extends over 15 amino acids. Germline values: CDR1 MDHEN, CDR2 SYDVKM. CDR3 coding DNA: TGTGCCAGCAGCCCCGGGGGGGCGGGCAATCAGCCCCAGCATTTT. Translated: CASSPGGAGNQPQHF.

This clone has more than one count but fewer than ten. This sequence joins TRBV28 and TRBJ2-4, with D hard to call. This CDR3 is 15 amino acids long. Trimming shortened V by 6 bases and J by 0 bases, and 12 bases separated the two germline ends. Germline lookup yields CDR1 MDHEN and CDR2 SYDVKM. The CDR3 is CASSLQRQAKNIQYF. For the CDR3, the DNA is TGTGCCAGCAGCTTGCAACGCCAAGCCAAAAACATTCAGTACTTC. The complete variable domain, with remaining parts taken from reference TRBV28 and TRBJ2-4, reads DVKVTQSSRYLVKRTGEKVFLECVQDMDHENMFWYRQDPGLGLRLIYFSYDVKMKEKGDIPEGYSVSREKKERFSLILESASTNQTSMYLCASSLQRQAKNIQYFGAGTRLSVL.

V and J are TRBV10-2 and TRBJ2-1; 8 positions match TRBD2. Germline assignment: CDR1 WSHSY and CDR2 SAAADI. V lost 5 bases, J lost 6 bases, and 9 bases stayed unmatched. This CDR3 is built from 15 residues. The CDR3 spells CASSRGLVYGNEQFF. CDR3 coding DNA: TGCGCCAGCAGTCGGGGACTAGTCTATGGCAATGAGCAGTTCTTC.

The rearrangement joins TRBV5-4 to TRBJ2-5; D perhaps matches TRBD2 (6 bases). The CDR3 length is 18 residues. Per germline, CDR1 SGHNT and CDR2 YYREEE (reference sequence). Trimming pared 4 bases from V and 3 bases from J, leaving 25 bases between. The DNA of the CDR3 is TGTGCCAGCAGCCGCTTTGGGGGGAAGCAAGGACACAAAGAGACCCAGTACTTC. It codes for CASSRFGGKQGHKETQYF.

This chain uses TRBV5-1 with TRBJ1-6; 10 bases align to TRBD1. Germline V CDR1 and CDR2: SGHRS, YFSETQ. The CDR3 covers 15 residues. Trimming cost V 4 bases and J 4 bases; bases outside gene matches: 2. CDR3 sequence: CASSRGQGYNSPLHF. In DNA, the CDR3 is TGCGCCAGCAGCCGGGGACAGGGGTATAATTCACCCCTCCACTTT.

This chain joins TRBV7-9 and TRBJ2-1, with a possible D match to TRBD1 (6 bases). This CDR3 region has 15 residues. The V gene's germline CDR1 is SEHNR and CDR2 FQNEAQ (reference sequence). Trimming stripped 1 base from V and 5 bases from J, with 12 bases between. In nucleotides, the CDR3 is TGTGCCAGCAGCTTAGGACAGGTGTCCCACAATGAGCAGTTCTTC. It is translated as CASSLGQVSHNEQFF.

V gene TRBV5-6 combines with J gene TRBJ1-1, with no clear D. Germline values: CDR1 SGHDT, CDR2 YYEEEE. Trimming took off 4 bases at V and 11 bases at J, with 21 bases between the two ends. The CDR3 loop spans 14 amino acids. CDR3 amino acids: CASSPSRVPHKAFF. The CDR3 region has the DNA TGTGCCAGCAGCCCGTCTCGGGTTCCCCACAAGGCTTTCTTT.

This clone was counted between two and nine times. The chain has TRBV5-8 and TRBJ1-2; TRBD1 aligns across 7 bases. The V segment lost 0 bases and the J segment 8 bases; nucleotides outside the gene matches: 7. From germline, CDR1 is SGHTS and CDR2 YDEGEE. The CDR3 covers 14 residues. Here the CDR3 DNA reads TGTGCCAGCAGCTTGGAGACGACAGGGATGGGCTACACCTTC. Its protein product is CASSLETTGMGYTF.

The chain couples TRBV2 to TRBJ1-6; the D gene is possibly TRBD1 (5 bases). There are 13 residues in the CDR3. V gave up 6 bases and J gave up 7 bases, with 10 bases separating them. Germline CDR1 is SNHLY and CDR2 is FYNNEI. CDR3: CASSGQRNSPLHF. The CDR3 DNA follows: TGTGCCAGCAGCGGACAAAGAAATTCACCCCTCCACTTT.

The CDR3 sequence is CASSSSGRDTGELFF. CDR3 bases: TGTGCCAGCAGCTCTAGCGGGAGAGACACCGGGGAGCTGTTTTTT. This sequence joins TRBV7-2 and TRBJ2-2; 10 bases map to TRBD2. The ends lost 4 bases at V and 3 bases at J; junction bases unmatched: 2. CDR1 is SGHTA, CDR2 FQGNSA, per germline. The CDR3 length is 15 residues.

The chain employs TRBV14 and TRBJ2-7; D remains unclear. Trimming removed 4 bases from V and 0 bases from J, with 7 bases in between. CDR1 and CDR2 (germline): SGHDN, FVKESK. The CDR3 has 13 residues. The DNA of the CDR3 is TGTGCCAGCAGCCCCCAGATCTCCTACGAGCAGTACTTC. Encoded protein: CASSPQISYEQYF.

The CDR3 spells CASSSGQGWGNIQYF. The CDR3 DNA follows: TGTGCCAGCAGTTCGGGACAGGGGTGGGGAAACATTCAGTACTTC. This chain links TRBV6-6 with TRBJ2-4, with TRBD1 matching over 10 bases. Trimming cost V 4 bases and J 6 bases; bases outside gene matches: 6. The CDR3 length is 15 residues. In germline, CDR1 is MNHNY, CDR2 SVGAGI (reference sequence).

The V gene is TRBV7-2, the J gene TRBJ2-7; D assignment may be TRBD1 or TRBD2 (6 bases each). The CDR3 has 14 residues. The germline gives CDR1 SGHTA, CDR2 FQGNSA. The ends were cut back, 0 bases at V and 6 bases at J, with 12 bases in the middle. This chain's CDR3 is CASSLAGGILEQYF. The CDR3 bases are TGTGCCAGCAGCTTAGCCGGGGGCATACTCGAGCAGTACTTC.